One TCR beta chain is described in this entry. The CDR3 contains 15 residues. Germline values: CDR1 SGDLS, CDR2 YYNGEE. J was trimmed by 0 bases and V by 3 bases; bases with no gene match: 2. In the original analysis: Using reference gene primer amplification, nucleated cell counts were estimated. The method was immunoSEQ multiplex PCR; TCRdb's version includes in-frame clones alone and lacks a portion of them. From that table come the V and J calls and clone size; the DNA was used to work out D and trimming. This sample has approximately 68,000 clones, with roughly 83% found just once. The data were obtained in a study of blood T cell repertoires in COVID-19. Across the study: Both acute and convalescent COVID-19 samples were obtained from the United States, Italy and Spain. From T cells, B-cell-depleted T cells, or PBMCs came the material, which was cDNA or gDNA.

Sequenced sample: peripheral blood. The sequence was collected from a woman in her sixties with acute or convalescent COVID-19. This sequence joins TRBV9 and TRBJ2-3, with 9 bases that match TRBD1. This chain's CDR3 is CASSAQGASTDTQYF. The CDR3 DNA is TGTGCCAGCAGCGCACAGGGGGCTAGCACAGATACGCAGTATTTT. The full variable domain, completed using reference TRBV9 and TRBJ2-3, is DSGVTQTPKHLITATGQRVTLRCSPRSGDLSVYWYQQSLDQGLQFLIQYYNGEERAKGNILERFSAQQFPDLHSELNLSSLELGDSALYFCASSAQGASTDTQYFGPGTRLTVL.